This T cell receptor beta chain was profiled in a study of T cells in Graves' hyperthyroidism and ophthalmopathy (dated by TCRdb to the late 2010s). Regarding the complete study: Peripheral blood samples were taken at initial diagnosis, before any treatment was given. To identify TCR V-J signatures that set the groups apart, the researchers used a discovery cohort of about a hundred patients, made up of some 41 with Graves' ophthalmopathy and 57 with stable Graves' hyperthyroidism. Whether ophthalmopathy could be predicted prospectively was tested in an independent validation cohort made up of some 20 hyperthyroidism patients plus 17 patients who later progressed to ophthalmopathy. The roughly 99 discovery patients were divided at random into training and test sets in a 7:3 ratio. In addition, the study compared T-cell repertoires in thyroid tissue and in blood from about 6 Graves' hyperthyroidism patients. Once sampling was done, hyperthyroidism patients were given methimazole at a starting dose of 30 mg daily, whereas ophthalmopathy patients were given high-dose intravenous methylprednisolone. The paper describes TCR Vbeta CDR3 sequencing of about 140 peripheral blood samples, made up of 43 ophthalmopathy patients, some 76 hyperthyroidism patients and 17 progressor patients. Overall study outcomes, separate from this receptor: No statistical method was used to fix the sample size in advance, and group allocation was not hidden from the investigators. In validation, the model predicted progression to ophthalmopathy with roughly 66% sensitivity and about 72% specificity, a median of approximately 6.5 months before onset. Most expanded thyroid clonotypes (frequency above 0.001) were also detected in blood, a finding suggesting that blood repertoires may reflect thyroid immune responses. A 13 V-J signature model separated ophthalmopathy from stable hyperthyroidism, with roughly 88% sensitivity and 81.08% specificity in cross-validation and 80%/75% in testing.

The CDR3 goes from the cysteine to the phenylalanine over 14 residues. The DNA shown is the 42-base CDR3, in frame from base 1. As encoded in the germline V gene, CDR1 is MDHEN while CDR2 is SYDVKM. TCR beta CDR3 regions were amplified from RNA transcripts. The first round of RT-PCR for the TCR CDR3 was performed with the HTBI primer set and the Qiagen OneStep RT-PCR kit. A second multiplex PCR round built the libraries, followed by size selection and purification. Sequencing of the libraries was done on an Illumina HiSeq2000 using paired-end 100 bp reads. The published analysis was carried out like this. SOAPnuke was used to process the raw data, with reads discarded if the reads contained adapters or uncalled bases, had a mean Phred below 15, or lacked an exact constant-primer or identifier match. COPE v1.2.5 was used to merge high-quality paired reads, and clonotypes were defined as unique nucleotide sequences. MiTCR v1.1 was used to align the clonotypes against IMGT TRBV, TRBD and TRBJ reference segments. Analysis was restricted to V-J combinations with a frequency above 0.0001, which covered 98% to 99.2% of repertoires. A TCS score was defined as the ratio of F50 (clonal expansion) to E x V (chaos), with BLOSUM62-based TCRdist applied between CDR3 peptides within each V-J. Welch's t-statistics and random forest reduced around 520 V-J features to some 14, which were used in a naive Bayes classifier (R e1071). Using fastp trimming at Q25 and MiXCR clonotype assembly, TCRdb reanalyzed the public sequencing data and kept in-frame beta chains. Entries are consolidated by CDR3 protein sequence, retaining the most common genes and DNA. In this record, the V and J calls reflect TCRdb's handling and not the investigators' own analysis. The sample has about 420,000 distinct CDR3 sequences on record, about a sixth of them singletons. Approximately 7.5% of the sample lies in the top ten.

In its sample, this clonotype was seen many times. Its antigen is currently not known. A junction boundary mismatches the germline segment, possibly from a read error. A patient counted as having stable Graves' hyperthyroidism if no progression to ophthalmopathy occurred over 18 months of follow-up. Hyperthyroidism patients were aged 18 to 65 years and newly diagnosed, with disease duration of less than 2 months. Patients with uncontrolled infections, other autoimmune diseases, pregnancy or lactation were excluded. Diagnoses were established on the basis of clinical symptoms, serum thyroxine and TRAb, thyroid ultrasound, and orbital computed tomography. PBMCs were isolated from 10 ml of fresh peripheral blood by Ficoll-Paque density gradient centrifugation. Total RNA was extracted using Trizol reagent, and RNA quality was assessed on an Agilent 2100 Bioanalyzer.

The chain is assembled from TRBV28 and TRBJ1-5; there is no confident call for the D gene. Sequenced material: blood. The sequence was obtained from a young woman with Graves' hyperthyroidism. At the DNA level, the sequence is TGTGCCAGCAGGATCGGATCCGGCAAACAGCCCCAGCATTTT. Translated, this is CASRIGSGKQPQHF.